The 6 T cell receptor beta chains given below trace back to one sample, sequenced in a study of T-cell reconstitution after alpha-beta-depleted transplantation in children. Unique molecular identifiers were built into the TCRbeta library. MiXCR was run by TCRdb on the PCR reads, yielding one entry per CDR3 protein. The table has 700,000 to 950,000 distinct CDR3 sequences, 16% seen once. The sample consisted of PBMCs, mostly from graft donor cells, taken 360 days after TCRalphabeta/CD19-depleted stem cell transplant. These receptors all stem from a male patient between 10 and 17 years old who had a stem cell transplant for acute lymphoblastic leukemia, so the T cells may come from the graft donor.

This clonotype was counted a few times. The chain combines TRBV25-1 with TRBJ1-1; D might be TRBD1 (5 bases). The germline V gene encodes CDR1 MGHDK and CDR2 SYGVNS. The length of the CDR3 is 15 residues. Trimming pared 2 bases from V and 6 bases from J, leaving 16 bases between. The CDR3 DNA is TGTGCCAGCAGTGAAGTGGTGGGGCGAAGAGCTGAAGCTTTCTTT. Amino acids: CASSEVVGRRAEAFF.

CDR3 loop: CASSYAIREYENQPQHF. The CDR3 nucleotides read TGTGCCAGCAGTTACGCGATCCGGGAGTACGAAAATCAGCCCCAGCATTTT. This chain connects TRBV6-5 to TRBJ1-5; D remains unclear. The CDR3 is 17 amino acids. The germline V gene has CDR1 MNHEY and CDR2 SVGAGI. Trimming removed 2 bases at V and 4 bases at J, with 18 bases between.

This clonotype was detected only a few times. J is TRBJ2-1 and V is TRBV7-9, with TRBD1 matching 8 bases. CDR1 and CDR2 (germline): SEHNR, FQNEAQ (reference sequence). V lost 6 bases to trimming and J lost 6 bases; unmatched junction nucleotides: 10. This CDR3 is 15 amino acids long. DNA for the CDR3: TGTGCCAGCAGTCCCCAACAGGGGGGTGGCAATGAGCAGTTCTTC. Protein: CASSPQQGGGNEQFF.

The rearrangement links TRBV19 to TRBJ2-4; tentatively, D is TRBD1 (5 bases). CDR1 is LNHDA, CDR2 SQIVND, per germline (reference sequence). The CDR3 covers 16 residues. Trimming left V 3 bases short and J 0 bases short, with 12 bases between. The CDR3 protein is CASSIDRLLAKNIQYF. The CDR3, as DNA: TGTGCCAGTAGTATTGACAGATTACTAGCCAAAAACATTCAGTACTTC.

This clonotype was picked up a small number of times. The chain combines TRBV2 with TRBJ2-2; TRBD2 aligns across 12 bases. The J segment lost 4 bases and the V segment lost 6 bases, leaving 3 bases of the junction unmatched. The CDR3 runs to 15 residues. Germline V CDR1 and CDR2: SNHLY, FYNNEI. As DNA, the CDR3 is TGTGCCAGCAGCCTAGCGGGAGGGACCACCGGGGAGCTGTTTTTT. The encoded protein is CASSLAGGTTGELFF.

This clonotype was recorded at least ten times. The chain joins TRBV12-3 or TRBV12-4 to TRBJ1-2; 8 nucleotides align to TRBD1. This CDR3 has 13 amino acids. V shed 6 bases and J 4 bases; nucleotides not matched to a gene: 4. The CDR3 region is CASSLTGAYGYTF. The CDR3 DNA follows: TGTGCCAGCAGCTTGACAGGGGCCTATGGCTACACCTTC.